This T cell receptor beta chain originates from a study of blood T cells in healthy people across ages. Findings of the study overall: One million T cells yielded diversity estimates that were considered underestimates. Compared with aged donors, long-lived donors showed fewer expanded clones, suggesting selection.

The J segment lost 6 bases and the V segment lost 4 bases, leaving 2 bases of the junction unmatched. Germline V lookup: CDR1 MGHRA, CDR2 YSYEKL. CDR3 size: 13 residues. Primed by a sample-barcoded 5' primer and a J-beta primer mix, a second PCR proceeded for about 7 to 12 cycles. Each cDNA molecule carried a tag from a template-switch adaptor that contained 12 random nucleotides. Any given sample supplied a minimum of 3 million CDR3-containing paired-end reads. TCRdb called the 5' RACE reads again in MiXCR, with one record for every CDR3 protein. The sample records roughly 720,000 distinct CDR3 sequences, about 55% being singletons. As to this clonotype: The antigen is not known.

The chain combines TRBV4-1 with TRBJ2-1; 8 positions agree with TRBD1. The TCR was taken from a man older than 75 in good health. What was sequenced was blood. Written as DNA, the CDR3 is TGCGCCAGCAGCCGGGGGACAGGCAATGAGCAGTTCTTC. This gives the protein CASSRGTGNEQFF.